These T cell receptor beta chains were read from a single sample in a study of CD8 T cells in Susac syndrome. TCRdb re-analysed the immunoSEQ multiplex PCR reads in MiXCR, keeping a single row per CDR3 protein. The table has 150,000 or so distinct CDR3 sequences, around 93% seen once. Sequencing was done on a sample of CD4+ T cells from PBMCs. Receptors originate from a human donor in good health. CDR3s include the opening cysteine and the closing phenylalanine or tryptophan. Each record gives: clone size, J gene, D gene, V gene, CDR3 protein, CDR3 DNA. D genes are given only for firm matches. Rows give clone size only sometimes, using once, few, many, or a class for an expanded clone.

NA | TRBJ1-5 | TRBD1 | TRBV3-1 | CASSQGTGDQPQHF | TGTGCCAGCAGCCAAGGGACAGGGGATCAGCCCCAGCATTTT
NA | TRBJ2-6 | NA | TRBV20-1 | CSAQSGANVLTF | TGCAGTGCTCAATCTGGGGCCAACGTCCTGACTTTC
NA | TRBJ1-5 | NA | TRBV2 | CASSATGSNQPQHF | TGTGCCAGCAGTGCTACAGGGAGCAATCAGCCCCAGCATTTT
NA | TRBJ1-5 | NA | TRBV7-2 | CASSPAPQGGGQPQHF | TGTGCCAGCAGCCCCGCTCCACAGGGCGGCGGTCAGCCCCAGCATTTT
NA | TRBJ2-4 | NA | TRBV6-5 | CASSHSRLAKNIQYF | TGTGCCAGCAGTCATAGCAGACTAGCCAAAAACATTCAGTACTTC
NA | TRBJ1-5 | NA | TRBV3-1 | CASSQGSGYSNQPQHF | TGTGCCAGCAGCCAAGGATCTGGGTATAGCAATCAGCCCCAGCATTTT
NA | TRBJ1-3 | NA | TRBV7-9 | CASSPGTVRTGNTIYF | TGTGCCAGCAGCCCCGGGACCGTGAGGACTGGAAACACCATATATTTT
NA | TRBJ2-1 | NA | TRBV20-1 | CSASLFGGPYNEQFF | TGCAGTGCTAGCTTGTTCGGGGGGCCCTACAATGAGCAGTTCTTC
few | TRBJ2-5 | NA | TRBV6-5 | CASSLGQGGRETQYF | TGTGCCAGCAGTTTGGGGCAGGGGGGCCGCGAGACCCAGTACTTC
NA | TRBJ2-5 | NA | TRBV25-1 | CASRGQERETQYF | TGTGCCAGCAGGGGACAAGAGCGGGAGACCCAGTACTTC
NA | TRBJ1-1 | NA | TRBV29-1 | CSVESPGDTEAFF | TGCAGCGTTGAAAGCCCGGGGGACACTGAAGCTTTCTTT
few | TRBJ2-5 | NA | TRBV7-8 | CASSLGGSGQETQYF | TGTGCCAGCAGCTTAGGTGGGTCAGGTCAAGAGACCCAGTACTTC
NA | TRBJ2-1 | TRBD2 | TRBV19 | CASSTGTTYNEQFF | TGTGCCAGTAGTACCGGGACTACCTACAATGAGCAGTTCTTC
NA | TRBJ2-6 | TRBD1 | TRBV12-3/TRBV12-4 | CASRPDRAGANVLTF | TGTGCCAGCCGACCGGACAGGGCTGGGGCCAACGTCCTGACTTTC
NA | TRBJ2-7 | NA | TRBV5-1 | CASSLALEGGEQYF | TGCGCCAGCAGCTTGGCCTTAGAAGGGGGCGAGCAGTACTTC
NA | TRBJ2-1 | TRBD2 | TRBV20-1 | CSASSGGGWNEQFF | TGCAGTGCTTCTTCGGGGGGAGGTTGGAATGAGCAGTTCTTC
NA | TRBJ1-6 | TRBD1 | TRBV7-2 | CASSLIPGTGHSPLHF | TGTGCCAGCAGCCTTATACCCGGGACAGGTCACTCACCCCTCCACTTT
NA | TRBJ2-4 | NA | TRBV6-6 | CASSYRVGGAGNIQYF | TGTGCCAGCAGTTACCGGGTAGGGGGGGCCGGGAACATTCAGTACTTC
NA | TRBJ1-1 | NA | TRBV5-1 | CASSLVGENTEAFF | TGCGCCAGCAGCTTGGTCGGAGAGAACACTGAAGCTTTCTTT
NA | TRBJ1-3 | NA | TRBV3-1 | CASSQESSGNTIYF | TGTGCCAGCAGCCAAGAATCCTCTGGAAACACCATATATTTT
once | TRBJ2-7 | NA | TRBV19 | CASKGRGGEQYF | TGTGCCAGTAAGGGCAGGGGAGGCGAGCAGTACTTC
NA | TRBJ2-7 | NA | TRBV11-2 | CASSMGRWGEQYF | TGTGCCAGCAGCATGGGACGTTGGGGCGAGCAGTACTTC
NA | TRBJ2-3 | TRBD1 | TRBV6-5 | CASSYGGQGTDTQYF | TGTGCCAGCAGTTACGGGGGACAGGGCACAGATACGCAGTATTTT
NA | TRBJ2-7 | TRBD1 | TRBV3-1 | CASSRYRQGPYEQYF | TGTGCCAGCAGCCGGTACCGACAGGGTCCCTACGAGCAGTACTTC
NA | TRBJ2-5 | NA | TRBV29-1 | CSVEDQETQYF | TGCAGCGTTGAGGATCAAGAGACCCAGTACTTC
NA | TRBJ2-1 | TRBD1 | TRBV9 | CASSAGQGNEQFF | TGTGCCAGCAGCGCTGGACAGGGCAATGAGCAGTTCTTC
NA | TRBJ1-2 | NA | TRBV5-6 | CASSLLPYGYTF | TGTGCCAGCAGCTTGTTGCCCTATGGCTACACCTTC
NA | TRBJ1-3 | NA | TRBV3-1 | CASSQDTMRGNTIYF | TGTGCCAGCAGCCAAGATACTATGCGGGGAAACACCATATATTTT
NA | TRBJ1-4 | NA | TRBV30 | CAWSAQNLLGEKLFF | TGTGCCTGGAGCGCCCAGAACCTCCTGGGGGAAAAACTGTTTTTT
NA | TRBJ1-6 | NA | TRBV3-1 | CASSRDVTPLHF | TGTGCCAGCAGCCGCGACGTAACACCCCTCCACTTT
NA | TRBJ2-7 | NA | TRBV21-1 | CASSQPGQDRETYEQYF | TGTGCCAGCAGCCAACCCGGCCAAGACAGGGAAACCTACGAGCAGTACTTC
NA | TRBJ2-5 | NA | TRBV7-2 | CASSARQGGTQYF | TGTGCCAGCAGCGCCCGACAGGGAGGGACCCAGTACTTC
NA | TRBJ2-1 | NA | TRBV3-1 | CASSPRDSLYNEQFF | TGTGCCAGCAGTCCACGGGACTCCTTGTACAATGAGCAGTTCTTC
NA | TRBJ1-5 | TRBD1 | TRBV6-1 | CASSLRWDRGLQPQHF | TGTGCCAGCAGTCTAAGATGGGACAGGGGGCTTCAACCCCAGCATTTT
NA | TRBJ1-6 | NA | TRBV18 | CASSGEDSPLHF | TGTGCCAGCTCGGGGGAGGATTCACCCCTCCACTTT
NA | TRBJ2-3 | TRBD2 | TRBV29-1 | CSAWGLAGDTDTQYF | TGCAGCGCCTGGGGGCTAGCGGGGGACACAGATACGCAGTATTTT
NA | TRBJ1-5 | NA | TRBV6-6 | CASSYLPQGNQPQHF | TGTGCCAGCAGTTACTTGCCGCAGGGCAATCAGCCCCAGCATTTT
NA | TRBJ2-3 | NA | TRBV3-1 | CASSQDQVRYF | TGTGCCAGCAGCCAAGATCAAGTGCGGTATTTT
NA | TRBJ2-5 | TRBD1 | TRBV6-5 | CASSFPGQGEETQYF | TGTGCCAGCAGTTTCCCTGGACAGGGAGAAGAGACCCAGTACTTC
once | TRBJ2-3 | NA | TRBV20-1 | CSAILGGDTQYF | TGCAGTGCTATCTTGGGTGGGGATACGCAGTATTTT
NA | TRBJ1-5 | NA | TRBV6-6 | CASSYSTDSNQPQHF | TGTGCCAGCAGTTACTCTACAGATAGCAATCAGCCCCAGCATTTT
NA | TRBJ1-1 | NA | TRBV20-1 | CSARTGANTEAFF | TGCAGTGCTAGAACCGGGGCGAACACTGAAGCTTTCTTT
NA | TRBJ1-5 | NA | TRBV19 | CASSIEGSRGINQPQHF | TGTGCCAGTAGTATCGAAGGGAGCAGGGGAATCAATCAGCCCCAGCATTTT
NA | TRBJ1-6 | NA | TRBV21-1 | CASSKEGPDNSPLHF | TGTGCCAGCAGCAAAGAGGGGCCAGATAATTCACCCCTCCACTTT
NA | TRBJ2-3 | NA | TRBV11-2 | CASSQGDGTDTQYF | TGTGCCAGCAGCCAAGGGGACGGCACAGATACGCAGTATTTT